The entry below gives a single T cell receptor beta chain sequence along with its context. The specificity of this receptor is unknown. Nothing much larger sits one base from this clone, and base qualities are not available. High-throughput TCR beta sequencing profiled peripheral blood CD8+ and CD4+ T cells from healthy donors, Susac syndrome patients and multiple sclerosis patients. Recently defined diagnostic criteria for definite or probable disease were met by the Susac syndrome patients. Bulk CD8+ and CD4+ T cells were purified by magnetic negative isolation, while CD8+ TEMRA cells were enriched using FACS. Blood was drawn into EDTA tubes, processed within 24 hours, and PBMCs were isolated by density gradient centrifugation. PBMCs intended for TCR sequencing were cryopreserved in liquid nitrogen and were subsequently thawed in a 37 degrees C water bath. Purity of sorted or isolated CD4+, CD8+ and CD8+ TEMRA cells was at least 90%.

The data are from a study of CD8 T cells in Susac syndrome (dated by TCRdb to about 2019). Notes on the research overall: Of the Susac syndrome patients who were sequenced, about eight were in clinical remission while more than five had clinically active disease. At the time of blood withdrawal, Susac syndrome patients were either therapy-naive, taking corticosteroids (with some also receiving IVIg), or on IVIg alone. The study used repertoire sequencing to test whether antigen drove CD8+ T cell activation and differentiation in Susac syndrome. Broad study findings and their caveats: The number of individuals in the TCR sequencing and HLA analysis was recognized as being relatively small. The CD4+ T cell repertoire of patients with Susac syndrome showed no detectable clonal expansion.

RNA was extracted using the RNeasy kit, and roughly 0.5 to 1 microgram was reverse transcribed with random hexamers. The immunoSEQ multiplex PCR assay, which covers 54 Vbeta and 13 Jbeta segments, was used to amplify TCR beta CDR3 regions. PCR amplification bias was corrected using a synthetic template baseline for primer optimization and computational correction. In the authors' own workflow: Only productive sequences were kept, with reads annotated to V, D and J genes according to IMGT and analyzed in immunoSEQ Analyzer. Clonality was computed as one minus Shannon entropy normalized by log2 of the number of productive unique sequences. Public and private clones were assessed among the 100 most prevalent clones of each patient and control. A clone was defined as Susac-specific if it was absent from the healthy and MS cohorts, from roughly 980 published viral clones and from other ImmuneACCESS disease sequences. TCRdb reanalyzed the raw reads on its own, using fastp at Q25 for trimming and MiXCR for clone calling, and kept in-frame beta chains. Merged by CDR3 protein, the rows form single entries marked with the most common genes and DNA. TCRdb, not the original authors, processed these V and J calls. This sample comprises 150,000 to 200,000 distinct CDR3 sequences, 94% of them detected only once. The ten largest clonotypes hold 0.12% of the sample.

The source of this sequence is a human donor with Susac syndrome. Input material: CD4+ T cells from PBMCs.

The DNA reads TGTGCCAGCAGCTTAACGGGATTAGACAATGAGCAGTTCTTC. Its amino acids are CASSLTGLDNEQFF. The chain is encoded by TRBV7-3 joined to TRBJ2-1; no D segment can be confidently identified. Between the V and J ends, shortened by 0 bases and 5 bases respectively, the junction contains 8 bases. Inclusive of the bounding cysteine and phenylalanine, the CDR3 is 14 residues long. Kept here is only the CDR3 DNA, which spans 42 bases and is read in frame from base 1. Via the germline V gene, CDR1 is SGHTA and CDR2 FQGTGA. The entire variable domain, with the stretches around the CDR3 drawn from the reference TRBV7-3 and TRBJ2-1 proteins, is GAGVSQTPSNKVTEKGKYVELRCDPISGHTALYWYRQSLGQGPEFLIYFQGTGAADDSGLPNDRFFAVRPEGSVSTLKIQRTERGDSAVYLCASSLTGLDNEQFFGPGTRLTVL.